This is a list of T cell receptor beta chains from one sample in a study of technical replicates of blood from several donors. Data came from immunoSEQ multiplex PCR; TCRdb stores just in-frame clones and leaves some out. Of about 13,000 clones listed, 75% to 85% are singletons. The sequencing sample was made of PBMCs. All receptors derive from a human donor in good health. The CDR3 runs from the conserved cysteine through the conserved F or W. The order of the fields is clone size, V gene, D gene, J gene, CDR3 protein, CDR3 DNA. The D gene is left open where the match is weak. Only some rows state a clone size, as once, few, many or a class for expanded clones.

-	TRBV19	TRBD2	TRBJ2-1	CASSFVAGDAYNEQFF	TGTGCCAGTAGCTTCGTAGCGGGGGATGCCTACAATGAGCAGTTCTTC
-	TRBV5-1	TRBD1	TRBJ1-4	CASSWATGASNEKLFF	TGCGCCAGCAGCTGGGCCACAGGGGCCTCTAATGAAAAACTGTTTTTT
-	TRBV12-1	-	TRBJ2-2	CASSFVAATGTGELFF	TGTGCCAGCAGCTTTGTCGCAGCTACGGGCACCGGGGAGCTGTTTTTT
-	TRBV5-1	-	TRBJ2-6	CASSLDRAGANVLTF	TGCGCCAGCAGCTTGGACAGGGCTGGGGCCAACGTCCTGACTTTC
-	TRBV28	-	TRBJ2-2	CASRYHGTTNTGELFF	TGTGCCAGCAGGTACCACGGGACAACGAACACCGGGGAGCTGTTTTTT
few	TRBV5-1	-	TRBJ1-5	CASSLAPGTSDQPQHF	TGCGCCAGCAGCTTGGCCCCCGGGACATCCGATCAGCCCCAGCATTTT
-	TRBV7-8	-	TRBJ2-6	CASSLVDQTDVSGANVLTF	TGTGCCAGCAGCTTAGTTGACCAAACAGATGTCTCTGGGGCCAACGTCCTGACTTTC
-	TRBV16	TRBD2	TRBJ2-1	CASSQPAGKGNEQFF	TGTGCCAGCAGCCAACCAGCGGGAAAGGGCAATGAGCAGTTCTTC
-	TRBV18	TRBD1	TRBJ1-2	CASSPRQGADYGYTF	TGTGCCAGCTCACCCCGACAGGGGGCGGACTATGGCTACACCTTC
-	TRBV30	-	TRBJ1-5	CAWSTGSYSNQPQHF	TGTGCCTGGAGCACAGGATCCTATAGCAATCAGCCCCAGCATTTT
-	TRBV11-2	TRBD1	TRBJ2-1	CASSARDRVTFF	TGTGCCAGCAGCGCGAGGGACAGGGTAACGTTCTTC
-	TRBV29-1	-	TRBJ2-1	CSVEDSGRREQFF	TGCAGCGTTGAAGATTCAGGGAGGCGTGAGCAGTTCTTC